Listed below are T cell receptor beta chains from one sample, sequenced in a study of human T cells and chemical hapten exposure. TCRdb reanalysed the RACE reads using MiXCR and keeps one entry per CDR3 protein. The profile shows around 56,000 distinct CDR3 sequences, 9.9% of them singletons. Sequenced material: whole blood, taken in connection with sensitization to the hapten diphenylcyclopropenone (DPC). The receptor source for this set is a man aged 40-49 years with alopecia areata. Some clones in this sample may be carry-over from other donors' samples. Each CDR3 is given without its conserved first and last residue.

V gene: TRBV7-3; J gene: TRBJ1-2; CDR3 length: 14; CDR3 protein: VSSLGGTGPEYGYT
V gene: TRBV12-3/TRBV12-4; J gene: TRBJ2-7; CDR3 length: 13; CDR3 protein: ASSFRGQGPYEQY
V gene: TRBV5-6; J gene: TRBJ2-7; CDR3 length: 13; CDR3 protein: ASSLLGRGSYEQY
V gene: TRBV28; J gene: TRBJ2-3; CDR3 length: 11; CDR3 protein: ASSFTVADTQY
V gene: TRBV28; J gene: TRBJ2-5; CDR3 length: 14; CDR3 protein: ASSFRAGDGQETQY
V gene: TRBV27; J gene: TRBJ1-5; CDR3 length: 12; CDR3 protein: ARERGDGNQPQH
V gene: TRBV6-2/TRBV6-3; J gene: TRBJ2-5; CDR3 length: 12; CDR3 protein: ASSPGGSKETQY
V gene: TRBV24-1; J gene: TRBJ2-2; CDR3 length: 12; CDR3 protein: ATTDGIGAGELF
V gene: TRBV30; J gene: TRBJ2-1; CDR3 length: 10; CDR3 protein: AWSAGGTEQF
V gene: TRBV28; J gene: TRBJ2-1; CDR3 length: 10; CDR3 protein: ASSFANNEQF
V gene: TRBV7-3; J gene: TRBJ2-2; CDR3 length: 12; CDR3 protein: ASSSAGPIGELF
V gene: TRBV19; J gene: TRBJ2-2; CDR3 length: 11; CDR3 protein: ASSGQGYGELF
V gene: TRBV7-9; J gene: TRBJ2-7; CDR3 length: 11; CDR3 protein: ASSFDEAYEQY
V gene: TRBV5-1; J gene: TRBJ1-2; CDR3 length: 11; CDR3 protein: ASSTGTNYGYT
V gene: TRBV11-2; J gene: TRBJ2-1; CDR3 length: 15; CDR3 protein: ASSSIRTSGRNNEQF
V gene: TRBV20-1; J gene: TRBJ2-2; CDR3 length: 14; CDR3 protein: SARDRRGWNTGELF
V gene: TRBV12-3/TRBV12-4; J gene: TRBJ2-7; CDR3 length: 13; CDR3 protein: ASSLFTGVIDEQY
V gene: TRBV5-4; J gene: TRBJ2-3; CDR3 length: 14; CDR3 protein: ASSFMAGFSTDTQY
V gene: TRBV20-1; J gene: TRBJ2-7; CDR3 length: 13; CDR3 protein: SARDRPSGTPEQY
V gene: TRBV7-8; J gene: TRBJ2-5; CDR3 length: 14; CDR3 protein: ASSLMAVAGEETQY
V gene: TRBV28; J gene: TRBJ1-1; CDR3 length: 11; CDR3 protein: ASSLIINTEAF
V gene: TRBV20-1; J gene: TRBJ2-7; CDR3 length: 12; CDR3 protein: SASASGRTYEQY
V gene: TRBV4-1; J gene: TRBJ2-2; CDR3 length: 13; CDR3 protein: ASSHLDRATGELF
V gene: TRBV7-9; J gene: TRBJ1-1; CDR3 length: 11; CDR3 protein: ASSPPRDTEAF
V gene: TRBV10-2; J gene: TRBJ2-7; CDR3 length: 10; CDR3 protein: ASLSGSYEQY
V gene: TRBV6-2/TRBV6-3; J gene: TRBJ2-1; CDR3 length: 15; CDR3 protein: ASSYSPPLGVFNEQF
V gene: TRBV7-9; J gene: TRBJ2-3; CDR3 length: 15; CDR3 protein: ASSPNVAGGPADTQY
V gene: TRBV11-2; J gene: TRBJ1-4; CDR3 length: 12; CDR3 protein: ASSFAGNNEKLF
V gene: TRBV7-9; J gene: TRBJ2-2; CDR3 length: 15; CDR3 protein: ASSLVPAGVVTGELF
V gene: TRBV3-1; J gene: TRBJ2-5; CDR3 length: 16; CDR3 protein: ASATSPLAGGAQETQY
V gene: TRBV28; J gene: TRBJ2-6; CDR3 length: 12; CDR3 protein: ASLPTAGANVLT
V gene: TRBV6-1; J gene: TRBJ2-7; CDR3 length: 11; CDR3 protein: ASSETGAYEQY
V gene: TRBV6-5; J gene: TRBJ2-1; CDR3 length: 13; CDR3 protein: ASSTDRSSYNEQF
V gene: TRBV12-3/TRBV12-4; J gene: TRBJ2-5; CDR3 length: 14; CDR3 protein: ASSPATGGGYETQY
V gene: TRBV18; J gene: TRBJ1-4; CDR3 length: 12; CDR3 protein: ASSPWGYNEKLF
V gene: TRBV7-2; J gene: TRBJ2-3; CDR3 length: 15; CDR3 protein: ASSPLRLDLRTDTQY
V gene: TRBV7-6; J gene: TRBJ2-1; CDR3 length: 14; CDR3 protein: ASSPAVWISYNEQF